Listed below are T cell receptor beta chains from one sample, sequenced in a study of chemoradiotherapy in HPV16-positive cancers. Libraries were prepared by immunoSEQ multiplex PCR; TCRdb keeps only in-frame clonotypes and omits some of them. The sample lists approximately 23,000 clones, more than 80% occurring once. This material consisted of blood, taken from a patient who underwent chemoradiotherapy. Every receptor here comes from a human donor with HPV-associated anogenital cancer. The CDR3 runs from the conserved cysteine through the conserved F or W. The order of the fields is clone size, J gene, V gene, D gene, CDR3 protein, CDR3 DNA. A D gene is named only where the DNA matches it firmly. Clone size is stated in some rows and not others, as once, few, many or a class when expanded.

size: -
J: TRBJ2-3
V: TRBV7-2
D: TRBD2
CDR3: CASSLPSGRSTDTQYF
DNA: TGTGCCAGCAGCTTACCTAGCGGACGTAGCACAGATACGCAGTATTTT

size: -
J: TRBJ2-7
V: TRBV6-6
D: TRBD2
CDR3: CASSLGTSGDYSEQYF
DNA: TGTGCCAGCAGTTTAGGGACTAGCGGGGACTATAGCGAGCAGTACTTC

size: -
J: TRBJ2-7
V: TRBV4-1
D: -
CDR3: CASSQGGLGESSYEQYF
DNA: TGCGCCAGCAGCCAAGGGGGGCTTGGGGAGAGCTCCTACGAGCAGTACTTC

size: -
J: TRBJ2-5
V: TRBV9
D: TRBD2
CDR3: CASSVGSGGASETQYF
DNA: TGTGCCAGCAGCGTAGGAAGCGGGGGGGCCTCAGAGACCCAGTACTTC

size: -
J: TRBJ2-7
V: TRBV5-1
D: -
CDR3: CASSLESSSSYEQYF
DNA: TGCGCCAGCAGCTTGGAGAGTTCCAGCTCCTACGAGCAGTACTTC

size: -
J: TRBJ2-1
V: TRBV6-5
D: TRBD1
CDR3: CASSYGGQGVPNEQFF
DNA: TGTGCCAGCAGTTACGGAGGACAGGGGGTCCCCAATGAGCAGTTCTTC

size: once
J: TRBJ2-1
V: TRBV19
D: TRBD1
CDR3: CASSKTGAAEQFF
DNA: TGTGCCAGTAGTAAGACAGGGGCCGCTGAGCAGTTCTTC

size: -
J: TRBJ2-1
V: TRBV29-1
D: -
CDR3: CSVDSSYNEQFF
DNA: TGCAGCGTTGACAGCTCCTACAATGAGCAGTTCTTC

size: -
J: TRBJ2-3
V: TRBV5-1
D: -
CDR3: CASSLGLYSTDTQYF
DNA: TGCGCCAGCAGCCTCGGACTTTACTCGACAGATACGCAGTATTTT

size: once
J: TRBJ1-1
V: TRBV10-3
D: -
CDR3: CAISESRGRGTEAFF
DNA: TGTGCCATCAGTGAGTCACGGGGGAGGGGCACTGAAGCTTTCTTT

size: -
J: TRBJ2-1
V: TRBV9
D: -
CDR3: CASSVGTNNEQFF
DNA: TGTGCCAGCAGCGTAGGGACCAACAATGAGCAGTTCTTC

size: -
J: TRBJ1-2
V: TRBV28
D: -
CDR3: CASSLTGPINYGYTF
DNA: TGTGCCAGCAGTTTGACAGGACCGATTAACTATGGCTACACCTTC

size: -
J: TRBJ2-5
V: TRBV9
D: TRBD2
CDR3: CASSVGGGGGGQETQYF
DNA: TGTGCCAGCAGCGTAGGGGGGGGAGGAGGTGGGCAAGAGACCCAGTACTTC

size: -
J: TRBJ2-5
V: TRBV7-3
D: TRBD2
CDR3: CASATSGANKETQYF
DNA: TGTGCCAGTGCGACTAGCGGGGCGAATAAAGAGACCCAGTACTTC

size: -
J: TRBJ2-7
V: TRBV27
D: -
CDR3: CASRAGTHEQYF
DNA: TGTGCCAGCAGAGCCGGGACACACGAGCAGTACTTC